The 23 T cell receptor beta chains given below trace back to one sample, sequenced in a study of cytomegalovirus exposure and HLA in healthy donors. The PCR made use of 60 Vbeta and 13 Jbeta primers. The table came from immunoSEQ multiplex PCR; TCRdb's copy has only in-frame clones and leaves some out. Of about 130,000 clones listed, 80% were seen once; the top ten hold 1%. Sequenced input: PBMCs. The source of these receptors is a man in his forties in good health and CMV-seronegative.

This clone turned up a few times. The chain combines TRBV7-9 with TRBJ2-3; perhaps TRBD2 as D (5 bases). V lost 5 bases and J 3 bases, leaving 15 bases between the germline ends. Looked up from germline, CDR1 is SEHNR and CDR2 is FQNEAQ (reference sequence). The CDR3 runs 15 residues. The CDR3 sequence: CASSAGLDATDTQYF. The CDR3 DNA reads as TGTGCCAGCAGCGCAGGACTGGACGCTACAGATACGCAGTATTTT.

The chain is built from TRBV5-1 and TRBJ2-1; 8 bases line up with TRBD2. The germline CDR1 and CDR2 sequences are SGHRS and YFSETQ. The CDR3 sequence is 16 residues long. The junction had 12 bases not matched to a gene; V was cut back by 4 bases and J by 6 bases. CDR3 sequence: CASSNQPGLDGNEQFF. The CDR3 DNA follows: TGCGCCAGCAGCAACCAACCGGGACTAGATGGCAATGAGCAGTTCTTC.

This clone was recorded once. The genes are TRBV5-1 and TRBJ2-3; 8 nucleotides align to TRBD2. CDR1 and CDR2 (germline): SGHRS, YFSETQ. The CDR3 loop spans 14 amino acids. With V trimmed by 4 bases and J by 8 bases, 9 bases remained unmatched. CDR3 amino acids: CASSPGASGLTQYF. CDR3 nucleotides: TGCGCCAGCAGCCCTGGGGCTAGCGGGCTTACGCAGTATTTT.

V and J are TRBV9 and TRBJ1-2, with D possibly matching TRBD1 (5 bases). In germline, CDR1 is SGDLS, CDR2 YYNGEE. CDR3 length: 14 residues. V gave up 3 bases and J gave up 0 bases, with 9 bases separating them. In DNA form, the CDR3 reads TGTGCCAGCAGCGCCCAGGGCGCTAACTATGGCTACACCTTC. Residues: CASSAQGANYGYTF.

This rearrangement joins TRBV27 to TRBJ1-1; tentative D call: TRBD1 (5 bases). Trimming took 6 bases from V and 1 from J, leaving 9 bases between them. Germline V lookup: CDR1 MNHEY, CDR2 SMNVEV (reference sequence). This CDR3 spans 13 amino acids. The CDR3 spells CASRVGQNTEAFF. Here the CDR3 DNA reads TGTGCCAGCAGGGTGGGGCAGAACACTGAAGCTTTCTTT.

The chain employs TRBV30 and TRBJ1-1; D may be TRBD1 (5 bases). Germline CDR1 is GTSNPN and CDR2 is SVGIG (reference sequence). V lost 4 bases to trimming and J lost 3 bases, with 21 bases between them. The CDR3 is 16 residues long. In DNA, the CDR3 is TGTGCCTGGATGATCGCGGCCAGGGTGAAAGACACTGAAGCTTTCTTT. Amino acid sequence: CAWMIAARVKDTEAFF.

This chain links TRBV6-5 with TRBJ1-2, with 7 bases aligning to TRBD1. Germline V gives CDR1 MNHEY, CDR2 SVGAGI. The ends lost 6 bases at V and 4 bases at J; junction bases unmatched: 2. CDR3 length: 12 residues. CDR3: CASSRDSYGYTF. DNA of the CDR3: TGTGCCAGCAGCCGGGACAGCTATGGCTACACCTTC.

V usage is TRBV18 and J usage is TRBJ1-5; D may be TRBD1 (5 bases). The germline V and J ends were trimmed by 4 bases and 2 bases, with 15 bases remaining between them. The germline gives CDR1 KGHSH, CDR2 LQKENI. The CDR3 covers 16 residues. CDR3 loop: CASSLQGLSGNQPQHF. CDR3 bases: TGTGCCAGCTCACTCCAGGGATTGAGCGGCAATCAGCCCCAGCATTTT.

J is TRBJ2-2 and V is TRBV2; TRBD1 matches 9 bases. Trimming cost V 2 bases and J 8 bases; bases outside gene matches: 6. Germline V gives CDR1 SNHLY, CDR2 FYNNEI. This CDR3 region has 15 residues. The CDR3 loop reads CASSELGQGSGELFF. DNA for the CDR3: TGTGCCAGCAGTGAATTAGGACAGGGGTCGGGGGAGCTGTTTTTT.

J is TRBJ2-1 and V is TRBV6-1; 10 nucleotides line up with TRBD1. J gave up 5 bases and V 4 bases, and 8 bases lay outside the gene matches. The CDR3 spans 16 residues. Germline CDR1 is MNHNS and CDR2 is SASEGT. As DNA, the CDR3 is TGTGCCAGCAGTGGTATCGGGACAGGGGCCGACAATGAGCAGTTCTTC. This gives the protein CASSGIGTGADNEQFF.

CDR3 DNA: TGTGCCAGCAGCCGAACAGGAACTAATGAAAAACTGTTTTTT. It translates to CASSRTGTNEKLFF. This chain joins TRBV7-2 and TRBJ1-4; tentatively, D is TRBD1 (5 bases). V lost 5 bases, J lost 1 base, and 8 bases lay in between. Germline lookup yields CDR1 SGHTA and CDR2 FQGNSA. The CDR3 covers 14 residues.

V usage is TRBV4-2 and J usage is TRBJ1-1, with a tentative D call TRBD1 (5 bases). The CDR3 totals 16 residues. With 3 bases removed from V and 1 base from J, the gap between germline ends came to 15 bases. The germline V gene has CDR1 LGHNA and CDR2 YNFKEQ. The CDR3 region is CASSQVTSGRNTEAFF. The CDR3 DNA reads TGTGCCAGCAGCCAGGTTACTTCAGGGCGGAACACTGAAGCTTTCTTT.

On this clone itself: This sample also contains other DNA sequences that code for the same CDR3. The CDR3 loop is CASSLSRYGYTF. The DNA of the CDR3 is TGTGCCAGCAGTTTAAGCCGCTATGGCTACACCTTC. The chain carries TRBV28 and TRBJ1-2; D gene unclear. V gave up 2 bases and J gave up 4 bases, with 5 bases separating them. Germline lookup yields CDR1 MDHEN and CDR2 SYDVKM. There are 12 residues in the CDR3.

The chain combines TRBV10-1 with TRBJ2-3, with 7 nucleotides matching TRBD2. V was clipped by 2 bases and J by 2 bases; unmatched bases: 1. This CDR3 is 14 amino acids long. The V gene's germline CDR1 is WNHNN and CDR2 SYGVQD (reference sequence). Written as DNA, the CDR3 is TGCGCCAGCAGTGAGGCGGGAGTCACAGATACGCAGTATTTT. Its protein is CASSEAGVTDTQYF.

This clone was recorded once. This sequence joins TRBV7-9 and TRBJ2-7, with TRBD1 identical over 8 bases. The trim removed 5 bases at V and 5 bases at J, leaving 11 bases unmatched. Germline assignment: CDR1 SEHNR and CDR2 FQNEAQ (reference sequence). This CDR3 has 15 residues. CDR3 coding DNA: TGTGCCAGCAGCCCCCGGACAGGGACCCCTCACGAGCAGTACTTC. This gives the protein CASSPRTGTPHEQYF. Together with reference TRBV7-9 and TRBJ2-7, the CDR3 gives the full variable domain: DTGVSQNPRHKITKRGQNVTFRCDPISEHNRLYWYRQTLGQGPEFLTYFQNEAQLEKSRLLSDRFSAERPKGSFSTLEIQRTEQGDSAMYLCASSPRTGTPHEQYFGPGTRLTVT.

CDR3 nucleotides: TGTGCCATAGGCAGAGATACTATGAACACTGAAGCTTTCTTT. It yields the protein CAIGRDTMNTEAFF. The rearrangement joins TRBV6-5 to TRBJ1-1; the D is unclear. This CDR3 comprises 14 residues. Germline V lookup: CDR1 MNHEY, CDR2 SVGAGI. Trimming took off 10 bases at V and 0 bases at J, with 15 bases between the two ends.

The chain employs TRBV7-9 and TRBJ2-7, with 8 bases aligning to TRBD1. Per germline, CDR1 SEHNR and CDR2 FQNEAQ (reference sequence). V shed 2 bases and J 3 bases; nucleotides not matched to a gene: 6. The CDR3 is made up of 15 amino acids. CDR3 nucleotides: TGTGCCAGCAGCTTACAGGGGGCGGCCGGCTACGAGCAGTACTTC. This sequence encodes CASSLQGAAGYEQYF.

The chain links TRBV19 to TRBJ1-5, with D perhaps matching TRBD1 (6 bases). The length of the CDR3 is 13 residues. The germline gives CDR1 LNHDA, CDR2 SQIVND (reference sequence). V was pared by 6 bases and J by 4 bases, with 10 bases between. CDR3 sequence reads: CASSGRGNQPQHF. The CDR3 nucleotides read TGTGCCAGTAGCGGGAGGGGGAATCAGCCCCAGCATTTT.

This chain links TRBV5-6 with TRBJ2-7, with D tentatively TRBD2 (6 bases). Germline CDR1 reads SGHDT; CDR2 reads YYEEEE. CDR3 length: 13 amino acids. The V and J ends lost 4 bases and 1 base respectively, with 9 bases between them. The CDR3, as DNA: TGTGCCAGCAGCCAGGAGGGGTCCTACGAGCAGTACTTC. It specifies CASSQEGSYEQYF.

The chain carries TRBV27 and TRBJ2-1; TRBD1 is a possible D gene (7 bases). This CDR3 is built from 23 residues. V gave up 6 bases and J gave up 4 bases, with 40 bases separating them. Germline V CDR1 and CDR2: MNHEY, SMNVEV (reference sequence). CDR3 sequence reads: CASRFSPRGADMAWLGDYNEQFF. DNA of the CDR3: TGTGCCAGCAGGTTCTCGCCCAGGGGGGCAGACATGGCGTGGTTGGGGGATTACAATGAGCAGTTCTTC.

The CDR3: CASSIGSLEQYF. CDR3 DNA sequence: TGCGCCAGCAGCATCGGGTCCTTAGAGCAGTACTTC. The J gene is TRBJ2-7, the V gene TRBV5-1; no clear D gene. V was pared by 4 bases and J by 7 bases, with 12 bases between. The CDR3 sequence is 12 residues long. The germline CDR1 and CDR2 sequences are SGHRS and YFSETQ.

The chain's CDR3 is CAWSGETQYF. CDR3 DNA sequence: TGTGCCTGGAGCGGGGAGACCCAGTACTTC. V is TRBV30 and J is TRBJ2-5; D ambiguous. Germline assignment: CDR1 GTSNPN and CDR2 SVGIG (reference sequence). This CDR3 is built from 10 residues. With 3 bases removed from V and 5 bases from J, the gap between germline ends came to 4 bases.

V usage is TRBV7-9 and J usage is TRBJ2-3; TRBD2 agrees at 8 bases. CDR3 length: 18 amino acids. Germline assignment: CDR1 SEHNR and CDR2 FQNEAQ (reference sequence). Trimming took 1 base from V and 14 from J; bases not matched to a gene: 23. CDR3 sequence: CASSLGVSGLAGPFHVYF. DNA of the CDR3: TGTGCCAGCAGCTTAGGAGTGTCCGGCCTAGCGGGCCCCTTTCACGTGTATTTT.